A selection of T cell receptor beta chains follows, all from one sample in a study of cytomegalovirus exposure and HLA in healthy donors. The data were produced by immunoSEQ multiplex PCR, yet TCRdb's version contains in-frame clones alone and is incomplete. The sample lists 95,000 or so clones, 75% to 85% occurring once. The sample taken for sequencing was PBMCs. All receptors derive from a woman aged 40 to 55 in good health and CMV-seronegative. Each CDR3 is given with its conserved first and last residue. The D gene is left open where the match is weak. Clone size appears in some rows only: once, few, many, or a class for an expanded clone.

j_call clone_size d_call v_call cdr3_aa cdr3_nt
TRBJ2-7 . . TRBV29-1 CSVDWVTPGEQYF TGCAGCGTTGATTGGGTCACTCCGGGGGAGCAGTACTTC
TRBJ2-2 few TRBD1 TRBV2 CASSELRGMSGELFF TGTGCCAGCAGTGAACTCAGGGGGATGTCCGGGGAGCTGTTTTTT
TRBJ1-1 . . TRBV18 CASSGKMYTEAFF TGTGCCAGCTCGGGCAAGATGTACACTGAAGCTTTCTTT
TRBJ2-4 once . TRBV6-5 CASSYNGVGNIQYF TGTGCCAGCAGTTACAACGGAGTGGGAAACATTCAGTACTTC
TRBJ1-3 . . TRBV2 CASRAFSGNTIYF TGTGCCAGCAGGGCCTTCTCTGGAAACACCATATATTTT
TRBJ1-1 once TRBD1 TRBV7-2 CASSLVQGDTEAFF TGTGCCAGCAGCTTAGTACAGGGGGACACTGAAGCTTTCTTT
TRBJ1-4 . . TRBV27 CASGNRAEKLFF TGTGCCAGCGGAAACAGGGCTGAAAAACTGTTTTTT
TRBJ1-1 . . TRBV7-6 CASSLGGITEAFF TGTGCCAGCAGCTTAGGAGGGATAACTGAAGCTTTCTTT
TRBJ2-6 . . TRBV15 CATNRDRAGANVLTF TGTGCCACAAACCGGGATCGTGCTGGGGCCAACGTCCTGACTTTC
TRBJ2-3 . . TRBV5-1 CASSLAGGSTDTQYF TGCGCCAGCAGCTTGGCCGGGGGAAGCACAGATACGCAGTATTTT
TRBJ2-2 few . TRBV6-4 CASSETSFSGELFF TGTGCCAGCAGTGAAACTAGCTTCAGCGGGGAGCTGTTTTTT
TRBJ1-1 . . TRBV2 CASSERHREAFF TGTGCCAGCAGTGAAAGGCACAGGGAAGCTTTCTTT
TRBJ1-1 . . TRBV5-6 CASIPLQGPPEAFF TGTGCCAGCATTCCCCTGCAGGGGCCACCTGAAGCTTTCTTT
TRBJ2-5 . TRBD2 TRBV13 CASSTRLAGDQETQYF TGTGCCAGCAGCACGCGACTAGCGGGCGACCAAGAGACCCAGTACTTC
TRBJ1-1 . TRBD1 TRBV7-2 CASSLGTGRIEAFF TGTGCCAGCAGCTTAGGGACAGGGAGGATAGAGGCTTTCTTT
TRBJ1-1 . TRBD1 TRBV10-3 CATAGGNTEAFF TGTGCCACCGCAGGGGGGAACACTGAAGCTTTCTTT
TRBJ2-4 few . TRBV2 CASSEANGLENIQYF TGTGCCAGCAGTGAAGCGAACGGGTTGGAAAACATTCAGTACTTC
TRBJ1-2 . TRBD1 TRBV11-2 CASKGQGRYGYTF TGTGCCAGCAAGGGACAGGGTCGGTATGGCTACACCTTC
TRBJ2-3 . TRBD1 TRBV6-6 CASSIQGPDTQYF TGTGCCAGCAGTATACAGGGGCCAGATACGCAGTATTTT
TRBJ2-7 . . TRBV5-1 CASSPGDRDPLEQYF TGCGCCAGCAGCCCGGGGGATAGGGACCCCCTCGAGCAGTACTTC
TRBJ1-1 . . TRBV7-6 CASSMTRGNTEAFF TGTGCCAGCAGCATGACAAGGGGGAACACTGAAGCTTTCTTT
TRBJ1-6 . . TRBV7-3 CASSSGLNSPLHF TGTGCCAGCAGCTCGGGGTTGAATTCACCCCTCCACTTT
TRBJ2-1 . TRBD2 TRBV9 CASSVLGGSLAGYNEQFF TGTGCCAGCAGCGTACTTGGGGGTTCACTAGCGGGTTACAATGAGCAGTTCTTC
TRBJ2-7 . TRBD1 TRBV25-1 CASSARQGITYEQYF TGTGCCAGCAGTGCCCGACAGGGGATTACCTACGAGCAGTACTTC
TRBJ1-6 few TRBD1 TRBV7-2 CASSPGQYNSPLHF TGTGCCAGCAGCCCGGGACAGTATAATTCACCCCTCCACTTT
TRBJ2-1 . . TRBV11-3 CASSSSLSSYNEQFF TGTGCCAGCAGCTCTAGTCTGAGCTCCTACAATGAGCAGTTCTTC
TRBJ1-2 . TRBD1 TRBV5-1 CASSLAGGVFIDYGYTF TGCGCCAGCAGCTTAGCAGGGGGAGTTTTTATTGACTATGGCTACACCTTC
TRBJ1-1 . . TRBV7-6 CASSLAGLNTEAFF TGTGCCAGCAGCTTAGCCGGTCTCAACACTGAAGCTTTCTTT
TRBJ1-1 once TRBD1 TRBV7-2 CASSLAGQGAAFF TGTGCCAGCAGCTTAGCAGGGCAGGGGGCTGCTTTCTTT
TRBJ1-6 once . TRBV2 CASRLDSRSYNSPLHF TGTGCCAGCCGCCTGGACAGCCGCTCCTATAATTCACCCCTCCACTTT
TRBJ1-2 . . TRBV4-1 CASSQDYRDHGYTF TGCGCCAGCAGCCAAGATTACCGGGATCATGGCTACACCTTC
TRBJ2-7 . TRBD1 TRBV9 CASSALGTGGLGEQYF TGTGCCAGCAGCGCCCTCGGGACAGGGGGCTTGGGGGAGCAGTACTTC
TRBJ2-5 . TRBD1 TRBV6-1 CASNTGTGRLETQYF TGTGCCAGCAATACAGGGACAGGGCGTTTGGAGACCCAGTACTTC
TRBJ1-1 . . TRBV10-1 CASSESGLNTEAFF TGCGCCAGCAGTGAATCAGGATTGAACACTGAAGCTTTCTTT
TRBJ1-1 . . TRBV7-9 CAGGEMNTEAFF TGTGCAGGGGGGGAGATGAACACTGAAGCTTTCTTT